Following are 13 T cell receptor beta chains from one sample sequenced in a study of cytomegalovirus exposure and HLA in healthy donors. Primers: 60 Vbeta forward and 13 Jbeta reverse. Using immunoSEQ multiplex PCR, the repertoire was profiled, and TCRdb retains in-frame clones only, with some absent. Here the sample spans about 89,000 clones, less than 85% being singletons. Sequencing was performed on PBMCs. Source of these receptors: a man aged 40-49 years in good health and CMV-seropositive.

The chain is built from TRBV6-5 and TRBJ2-5, with D unresolved. The V and J ends lost 4 bases and 1 base respectively, with 16 bases between them. Germline V gene data show CDR1 as MNHEY and CDR2 as SVGAGI. This CDR3 comprises 16 residues. CDR3 sequence (DNA): TGTGCCAGCAGTTCCTCCGTTAGTGCAAGCCAAGAGACCCAGTACTTC. Amino acid sequence: CASSSSVSASQETQYF.

V and J are TRBV9 and TRBJ2-1, with 10 bases lining up with TRBD2. CDR3 length: 15 amino acids. CDR1 SGDLS and CDR2 YYNGEE come from the germline V gene. The junction had 7 bases not matched to a gene; V was cut back by 1 base and J by 9 bases. DNA for the CDR3: TGTGCCAGCAGCGTAAGCCCTAGCGGGAGAGGTGAGCAGTTCTTC. It is translated as CASSVSPSGRGEQFF.

For the CDR3, the DNA is TGTGCCAGCAGTTACTCGGCCGGGACAGGGAGAGACGAGCAGTACTTC. Its translation: CASSYSAGTGRDEQYF. V is TRBV6-5 and J is TRBJ2-7, with TRBD1 identical over 9 bases. Trimming cost V 0 bases and J 5 bases; bases outside gene matches: 8. CDR3 size: 16 residues. Per the germline V gene, CDR1 is MNHEY and CDR2 is SVGAGI.

The V gene is TRBV6-1, the J gene TRBJ2-7; 12 positions match TRBD1. The V gene's germline CDR1 is MNHNS and CDR2 SASEGT. Trimming cost V 8 bases and J 6 bases; bases outside gene matches: 5. This CDR3 comprises 13 residues. Written as DNA, the CDR3 is TGTGCCAGCCGGGACAGGGGGCCTCTCGAGCAGTACTTC. Its translation is CASRDRGPLEQYF.

This chain joins TRBV6-5 and TRBJ1-2, with TRBD1 matching 7 bases. V trimming: 4 bases; J trimming: 5 bases; junction bases outside the gene matches: 7. Germline values: CDR1 MNHEY, CDR2 SVGAGI. The CDR3 contains 14 residues. CDR3 in amino acids: CASSSLDRDYGYTF. The CDR3 DNA reads TGTGCCAGCAGTTCCCTCGACAGGGATTATGGCTACACCTTC.

V usage is TRBV7-3 and J usage is TRBJ2-7, with unresolved D. V lost 5 bases and J lost 2, with 19 bases in between. The CDR3 loop spans 16 amino acids. The germline gives CDR1 SGHTA, CDR2 FQGTGA. CDR3 DNA sequence: TGTGCCAGCAGCCACAGAGTATTAACTCTGACCTACGAGCAGTACTTC. Amino acid sequence: CASSHRVLTLTYEQYF. Drawing the rest from reference TRBV7-3 and TRBJ2-7, the complete variable domain is GAGVSQTPSNKVTEKGKYVELRCDPISGHTALYWYRQSLGQGPEFLIYFQGTGAADDSGLPNDRFFAVRPEGSVSTLKIQRTERGDSAVYLCASSHRVLTLTYEQYFGPGTRLTVT.

This clone has just a few counts. V and J are TRBV6-5 and TRBJ1-2; the match to TRBD1 covers 7 bases. CDR1 is MNHEY, CDR2 SVGAGI, per germline. The CDR3 runs to 14 residues. V lost 0 bases, J lost 3 bases, and 1 base stayed unmatched. CDR3 sequence reads: CASSYSGQDYGYTF. In nucleotides, the CDR3 is TGTGCCAGCAGTTACTCTGGACAGGACTATGGCTACACCTTC.

The chain is built from TRBV2 and TRBJ2-4; TRBD2 aligns across 14 bases. CDR1 and CDR2 from the germline V gene are SNHLY and FYNNEI. J gave up 8 bases and V 3 bases, and 9 bases lay outside the gene matches. This CDR3 is built from 17 residues. CDR3 sequence reads: CASSDAPGTSGSDIQYF. The CDR3 nucleotides are TGTGCCAGCAGTGACGCCCCCGGGACTAGCGGGAGTGACATTCAGTACTTC.

The V call is TRBV5-1, the J call TRBJ2-1, with D possibly matching TRBD2 (7 bases). Germline CDR1 SGHRS, CDR2 YFSETQ. The V end lost 1 base, the J end lost 6 bases, and 17 bases lay between the germline ends. The length of the CDR3 is 16 residues. CDR3 region: CASSLTGQGGGNEQFF. The DNA for the CDR3 is TGCGCCAGCAGCTTGACGGGACAAGGCGGGGGCAATGAGCAGTTCTTC. Drawing the rest from reference TRBV5-1 and TRBJ2-1, the complete variable domain is KAGVTQTPRYLIKTRGQQVTLSCSPISGHRSVSWYQQTPGQGLQFLFEYFSETQRNKGNFPGRFSGRQFSNSRSEMNVSTLELGDSALYLCASSLTGQGGGNEQFFGPGTRLTVL.

This chain uses TRBV15 with TRBJ1-3; TRBD1 might be the D (5 bases). The CDR3 sequence is 17 residues long. Germline CDR1 reads LNHNV; CDR2 reads YYDKDF (reference sequence). V lost 3 bases and J lost 2, with 17 bases in between. CDR3 sequence (DNA): TGTGCCACCAGCAGTAACATTCCAGGGCTTGCTGGAAACACCATATATTTT. Translated, it gives CATSSNIPGLAGNTIYF.

This sequence joins TRBV5-1 and TRBJ1-3, with D possibly matching TRBD1 (5 bases). Trimming removed 1 base from V and 4 bases from J, with 9 bases in between. The CDR3 has 14 amino acids. Germline loops: CDR1 SGHRS, CDR2 YFSETQ. This CDR3 reads CASSLSPGGNTIYF. The CDR3 DNA reads as TGCGCCAGCAGCTTGAGTCCAGGGGGAAACACCATATATTTT. The complete variable domain, with remaining parts taken from reference TRBV5-1 and TRBJ1-3, reads KAGVTQTPRYLIKTRGQQVTLSCSPISGHRSVSWYQQTPGQGLQFLFEYFSETQRNKGNFPGRFSGRQFSNSRSEMNVSTLELGDSALYLCASSLSPGGNTIYFGEGSWLTVV.

This clone has a handful of counts. The chain has TRBV6-1 and TRBJ1-6, with 10 bases lining up with TRBD1. The CDR3 has 17 amino acids. The junction had 13 bases not matched to a gene; V was cut back by 4 bases and J by 10 bases. CDR1 and CDR2 from the germline V gene are MNHNS and SASEGT. CDR3 sequence reads: CASSATPWTGGWSPLHF. Written as DNA, the CDR3 is TGTGCCAGCAGTGCCACCCCATGGACAGGGGGTTGGTCACCCCTCCACTTT.

A note on this clone: At one boundary the junction diverges from the germline segment, which might be a read error. The chain couples TRBV7-9 to TRBJ1-5, with TRBD1 matching 8 bases. Germline assignment: CDR1 SEHNR and CDR2 FQNEAQ (reference sequence). The CDR3 contains 15 residues. DNA for the CDR3: TGTTCCAGCAGCCGCGGACAGGGCAGCAATCAGCCCCAGCATTTT. Amino acids: CSSSRGQGSNQPQHF.